Given below is one T cell receptor beta chain in context. TCRdb used MiXCR to reprocess the RT-PCR reads, holding one entry per CDR3 protein. In the table there are about 500,000 distinct CDR3 sequences, approximately 16% of which are singletons. This record comes from a study of response to subunit inactivated influenza vaccine. V dropped 5 bases and J dropped 7; count of bases not matched to a gene: 9. Germline V lookup: CDR1 MNHEY, CDR2 SVGEGT. CDR3 size: 15 residues. The J gene is TRBJ2-1, the V gene TRBV6-2 or TRBV6-3; TRBD2 agrees at 9 bases. The clonotype comes from a man between 50 and 70 years old who received an inactivated influenza vaccine. The starting material was CD4+ T cells sorted from PBMCs, obtained less than 30 months after vaccination. The CDR3 coding sequence is TGTGCCAGCAGTCGGGCGGGACTAGCCGTAAATGAGCAGTTCTTC. Its protein is CASSRAGLAVNEQFF.